These 21 T cell receptor beta chains came from one sample sequenced in a study of shared clonotypes between healthy human individuals. Repertoires were generated with immunoSEQ multiplex PCR, while TCRdb's copy carries only in-frame clones and drops some. The data contain 2 million to 2.5 million clones, about 93% of them singletons. Positively selected for CCR7, the CD45RO-negative cells used as naive CD8 cells excluded terminally differentiated effector memory CD45RA+ cells. Sequenced input: naive CD8+ T cells from PBMCs. These receptors came from a man between 18 and 29 years old in good health. Some clones in this sample may be carry-over from other donors' samples.

The V gene is TRBV27, the J gene TRBJ1-1, with 7 bases aligning to TRBD1. Germline values: CDR1 MNHEY, CDR2 SMNVEV (reference sequence). This CDR3 contains 12 residues. The J segment lost 6 bases and the V segment lost 8 bases, leaving 6 bases of the junction unmatched. CDR3 DNA sequence: TGTGCCAGCGGACTGACAGGGCCTGAAGCTTTCTTT. It codes for CASGLTGPEAFF.

This clone has only one observation. The V and J genes are TRBV5-6 and TRBJ2-7; TRBD2 matches at 7 bases. Germline CDR1 and CDR2: SGHDT and YYEEEE. The CDR3 consists of 13 residues. V shed 5 bases and J 3 bases; nucleotides not matched to a gene: 5. DNA of the CDR3: TGTGCCAGCAGTTCTGGACTAGACTACGAGCAGTACTTC. Translation: CASSSGLDYEQYF.

The CDR3 region is CASTYRSQETQYF. The CDR3 DNA reads as TGTGCCAGTACGTACCGATCCCAAGAGACCCAGTACTTC. The V and J genes are TRBV5-6 and TRBJ2-5; D call uncertain. V was cut by 8 bases and J by 1 base, with 12 bases left in between. Germline CDR1 is SGHDT and CDR2 is YYEEEE. The CDR3 length is 13 residues.

The V and J genes are TRBV27 and TRBJ2-7; 7 nucleotides agree with TRBD1. Germline V CDR1 and CDR2: MNHEY, SMNVEV (reference sequence). V shed 5 bases, J shed 2 bases, and the junction held 9 bases outside the gene matches. The length of the CDR3 is 15 residues. In nucleotides, the CDR3 is TGTGCCAGCAGTCCCGGGACAGATTCAGCCTACGAGCAGTACTTC. This sequence encodes CASSPGTDSAYEQYF.

This chain uses TRBV2 with TRBJ1-5; D is uncertain. The V gene's germline CDR1 is SNHLY and CDR2 FYNNEI. CDR3 size: 16 residues. With 0 bases removed from V and 6 bases from J, the gap between germline ends came to 15 bases. CDR3 region: CASSEALSDGRQPQHF. In DNA form, the CDR3 reads TGTGCCAGCAGTGAAGCGTTGTCGGATGGGCGTCAGCCCCAGCATTTT.

V is TRBV7-7 and J is TRBJ2-1, with 7 bases fitting TRBD2. V lost 0 bases and J lost 1; bases outside the gene matches: 6. The V gene's germline CDR1 is SSHAT and CDR2 FNYEAQ (reference sequence). CDR3 length equals 17 residues. In DNA, the CDR3 is TGTGCCAGCAGCTTAGCGCTTGGCGGGGGATCCTACAATGAGCAGTTCTTC. Translating gives CASSLALGGGSYNEQFF.

The CDR3 loop reads CASSSEGTSGQETQYF. For the CDR3, the DNA is TGTGCCAGCAGCTCCGAGGGGACTAGCGGACAAGAGACCCAGTACTTC. The chain uses TRBV7-9 and TRBJ2-5, with 11 bases lining up with TRBD2. Germline-derived CDR1 and CDR2 are SEHNR and FQNEAQ (reference sequence). V was clipped by 4 bases and J by 2 bases; unmatched bases: 6. The CDR3 runs to 16 residues.

This clone was seen a few times. The same CDR3 arises from other DNA sequences in this sample as well. V usage is TRBV28 and J usage is TRBJ2-1; D not resolved. Germline V gene lookup returns CDR1 MDHEN and CDR2 SYDVKM. V gave up 6 bases and J gave up 4 bases, with 4 bases separating them. The CDR3 covers 11 residues. CDR3 nucleotide sequence: TGTGCCAGCAGCCCTTACAATGAGCAGTTCTTC. It is translated as CASSPYNEQFF.

This chain uses TRBV4-2 with TRBJ2-1; 11 bases match TRBD2. With 2 bases clipped from V and 6 bases from J, the junction kept 9 bases outside the gene matches. The germline gives CDR1 LGHNA, CDR2 YNFKEQ. The CDR3 totals 17 residues. The CDR3 DNA sequence: TGTGCCAGCAGCCAACATCTACTAGCGGGAGTCGGCAATGAGCAGTTCTTC. Translating gives CASSQHLLAGVGNEQFF.

The CDR3 bases are TGTGCCAGCAGTGATTCCGCTTATAGCAATCAGCCCCAGCATTTT. This codes for CASSDSAYSNQPQHF. The chain is built from TRBV6-1 and TRBJ1-5; D is unresolved. Germline V gene lookup returns CDR1 MNHNS and CDR2 SASEGT. V shed 3 bases and J shed 0 bases, with 9 bases lying between them. The CDR3 length is 15 residues.

The rearrangement uses TRBV4-3 and TRBJ2-3; no clear D. Trimming cost V 0 bases and J 5 bases, with 9 bases left between them. Germline V lookup: CDR1 LGHNA, CDR2 YSLEER. The CDR3 sequence is 14 residues long. CDR3 bases: TGCGCCAGCAGCCAAGATCTCCACCAAGATACGCAGTATTTT. It specifies CASSQDLHQDTQYF.

The chain combines TRBV10-3 with TRBJ2-1; 10 bases fit TRBD2. The V gene end was trimmed by 6 bases and the J gene end by 6 bases; junction bases not matched to a gene: 5. Germline V gene sequence: CDR1 ENHRY, CDR2 SYGVKD. The CDR3 covers 14 residues. The CDR3 sequence is CAIRTSGMVNEQFF. In DNA, the CDR3 is TGTGCCATCAGAACTAGCGGGATGGTCAATGAGCAGTTCTTC.

This chain uses TRBV9 with TRBJ2-2; 7 bases fit TRBD1. Germline CDR1 reads SGDLS; CDR2 reads YYNGEE. The J segment lost 6 bases and the V segment lost 5 bases, leaving 13 bases of the junction unmatched. The CDR3 has 16 amino acids. The DNA of the CDR3 is TGTGCCAGCAGTCCGTCACAGGGGTTCGGAGCCGGGGAGCTGTTTTTT. Protein product: CASSPSQGFGAGELFF.

The genes are TRBV30 and TRBJ2-7; D is ambiguous. Trimming removed 1 base at V and 6 bases at J, with 7 bases between. Germline V gives CDR1 GTSNPN, CDR2 SVGIG (reference sequence). The CDR3 is made up of 11 amino acids. In DNA form, the CDR3 reads TGTGCCTGGAGTGGCAGTCCCGAGCAGTACTTC. This translates into CAWSGSPEQYF.

The chain joins TRBV7-8 to TRBJ2-1; D might be TRBD2 (6 bases). The CDR3 is made up of 13 amino acids. With 7 bases removed from V and 12 bases from J, the gap between germline ends came to 19 bases. Germline V lookup: CDR1 SGHVS, CDR2 FQNEAQ. DNA of the CDR3: TGTGCCAGCACCCGCCCTGGGACTCTCCTGCAGTTCTTC. It yields the protein CASTRPGTLLQFF.

This clone has a single count. The CDR3 here is CASSEPGVSYEQYF. DNA of the CDR3: TGTGCCAGCAGTGAACCGGGGGTATCCTACGAGCAGTACTTC. The V and J genes are TRBV2 and TRBJ2-7; D may be TRBD2 (6 bases). Germline CDR1 is SNHLY and CDR2 is FYNNEI. Trimming stripped 2 bases from V and 1 base from J, with 9 bases between. This CDR3 has 14 residues.

The rearrangement joins TRBV19 to TRBJ2-2, with D unclear. Germline V gene data show CDR1 as LNHDA and CDR2 as SQIVND (reference sequence). Trimming stripped 1 base from V and 6 bases from J, with 3 bases between. This CDR3 is built from 12 residues. The CDR3 protein is CASSIAAGELFF. The CDR3, as DNA: TGTGCCAGTAGTATAGCAGCCGGGGAGCTGTTTTTT.

The rearrangement links TRBV27 to TRBJ2-3, with 8 nucleotides matching TRBD2. The trim removed 2 bases at V and 5 bases at J, leaving 0 bases unmatched. The CDR3 loop spans 13 amino acids. Germline CDR1 MNHEY, CDR2 SMNVEV (reference sequence). The CDR3 region is CASSLLAGDTQYF. Here the CDR3 DNA reads TGTGCCAGCAGTTTACTAGCGGGAGATACGCAGTATTTT.

This chain connects TRBV27 to TRBJ2-1; 9 bases are a match to TRBD2. Germline V gives CDR1 MNHEY, CDR2 SMNVEV (reference sequence). V lost 8 bases, J lost 4 bases, and 9 bases stayed unmatched. The CDR3 consists of 15 residues. The CDR3 bases are TGTGCCAGCGGGCGACTAGCGGAGCTATACAATGAGCAGTTCTTC. It translates to CASGRLAELYNEQFF.

The chain links TRBV12-5 to TRBJ1-1; D gene ambiguous. The germline V gene has CDR1 LGHNT and CDR2 FRNRAP. There are 11 residues in the CDR3. V lost 4 bases and J 8 bases, leaving 8 bases between the germline ends. CDR3 region: CASGSYREAFF. Written as DNA, the CDR3 is TGTGCTAGTGGTTCTTACAGAGAAGCTTTCTTT.

The chain joins TRBV28 to TRBJ1-1; D not resolved. The V end lost 1 base, the J end lost 0 bases, and 9 bases lay between the germline ends. The germline V gene encodes CDR1 MDHEN and CDR2 SYDVKM. There are 15 residues in the CDR3. The CDR3 spells CASSLFPEMNTEAFF. The CDR3 DNA sequence: TGTGCCAGCAGTTTATTTCCCGAGATGAACACTGAAGCTTTCTTT.